This record concerns one T cell receptor (beta chain) sequence. The CDR3 sequence is 13 residues long. V lost 5 bases, J lost 5 bases, and 13 bases lay in between. CDR1 is MDHEN and CDR2 is SYDVKM in the germline V gene. The sample, 7.5 to 10 milliliters of peripheral blood, was drawn from each donor. This record belongs to a study of blood T cells in healthy people across ages. Next came a second PCR, run for roughly 6 to 11 cycles, which used a sample-barcoded 5' primer along with a J-beta primer mix. Each cDNA molecule was tagged by a template-switch adaptor with 12 random nucleotides. Each CDR3 protein gets one entry after TCRdb re-called the 5' RACE reads with MiXCR. The table lists 800,000 or so distinct CDR3 sequences, around two thirds of them singletons.

This TCR was recovered from a man younger than 45 in good health. The specimen was blood. V and J are TRBV28 and TRBJ2-7; no clear D gene. The CDR3, as DNA: TGTGCCAGCAGTCCTCTGGTATCCCACGAGCAGTACTTC. Translated: CASSPLVSHEQYF. The variable domain in full, completed from reference TRBV28 and TRBJ2-7, reads DVKVTQSSRYLVKRTGEKVFLECVQDMDHENMFWYRQDPGLGLRLIYFSYDVKMKEKGDIPEGYSVSREKKERFSLILESASTNQTSMYLCASSPLVSHEQYFGPGTRLTVT.